This T cell receptor (beta chain) was obtained from a study of OX40 agonist ivuxolimab in advanced cancers. The study, taken as a whole, reports: Individuals who were partial responders at 0.1-3.0 mg/kg had clonal expansion that ranked among the lowest.

Germline-derived CDR1 and CDR2 are MNHEY and SVGAGI. The CDR3 is 14 residues long. Losses at the gene ends were 2 bases for V and 6 bases for J; bases not matched to a gene: 6. Clones were read by immunoSEQ multiplex PCR, and TCRdb kept only the in-frame ones, dropping some. This repertoire shows 58,000 or so clones, roughly 85% found once; its top ten account for roughly 2.8%. A word on this clone: Antigen specificity is unknown.

The chain couples TRBV6-5 to TRBJ1-2; 7 nucleotides agree with TRBD1. This material consisted of CD4+ or CD8+ T cells sorted from blood, taken in a trial of the OX40 agonist ivuxolimab. This clonotype was sampled from an adult with an advanced solid tumor such as melanoma, head and neck, liver or kidney cancer. The CDR3: CASSYHPGTDGYTF. The CDR3, as DNA: TGTGCCAGCAGTTACCATCCCGGGACAGATGGCTACACCTTC.